Below, 27 T cell receptor beta chains from the same sample are listed, as sequenced in a study of long-term antiretroviral therapy in people with HIV. immunoSEQ v3.0 was run at survey level. TCRdb's table, derived via immunoSEQ multiplex PCR, lists solely in-frame clones and lacks some. The repertoire holds about 25,000 clones, with 76% as singletons. This specimen consisted of unsorted PBMCs, obtained 0.5 years after starting antiretroviral therapy. The receptor set was obtained from a middle-aged woman with HIV.

This clone was picked up one time. The chain uses TRBV30 and TRBJ2-7; no firm D call. The germline gives CDR1 GTSNPN, CDR2 SVGIG (reference sequence). Trimming pared 0 bases from V and 3 bases from J, leaving 12 bases between. CDR3 length: 14 amino acids. CDR3 DNA sequence: TGTGCCTGGAGTGTTGCACTCGGCCTCTACGAGCAGTACTTC. Translation gives CAWSVALGLYEQYF.

This clone was seen a few times. The J gene is TRBJ1-2, the V gene TRBV30, with a tentative D call TRBD1 (5 bases). The V and J ends lost 3 bases and 7 bases respectively, with 15 bases between them. Germline V CDR1 and CDR2: GTSNPN, SVGIG (reference sequence). The CDR3 spans 13 residues. In DNA form, the CDR3 reads TGTGCCTGGAGGGCGGAGGGGCTAGGTGGCTACACCTTC. This gives the protein CAWRAEGLGGYTF.

This clone has just one count. The chain joins TRBV4-1 to TRBJ1-4, with D unresolved. V lost 0 bases and J lost 2, with 7 bases in between. The CDR3 consists of 15 residues. The V gene's germline CDR1 is MGHRA and CDR2 YSYEKL. The CDR3 is CASSQEGLTNEKLFF. In nucleotides, the CDR3 is TGCGCCAGCAGCCAAGAAGGGTTGACTAATGAAAAACTGTTTTTT.

The chain has TRBV28 and TRBJ1-2; TRBD1 matches at 7 bases. This CDR3 comprises 15 residues. Unmatched junction bases numbered 11, after V lost 6 bases and J lost 4 bases. Germline CDR1 reads MDHEN; CDR2 reads SYDVKM. The CDR3 here is CASRTTGRRLYGYTF. CDR3 DNA: TGTGCCAGCAGAACGACAGGGAGACGGCTCTATGGCTACACCTTC.

The rearrangement uses TRBV30 and TRBJ1-6; D is uncertain. From germline, CDR1 is GTSNPN and CDR2 SVGIG (reference sequence). The V end was cut by 3 bases, the J end by 7 bases, with 16 bases between. This CDR3 spans 15 amino acids. In DNA form, the CDR3 reads TGTGCCTGGAGCCGGAACAGTGCTGGAAATTCACCCCTCCACTTT. Translated: CAWSRNSAGNSPLHF.

This clone was counted a few times. The chain carries TRBV18 and TRBJ2-7; 7 nucleotides agree with TRBD1. Germline loops: CDR1 KGHSH, CDR2 LQKENI. The CDR3 covers 14 residues. Trimming cost V 3 bases and J 3 bases; bases outside gene matches: 5. Here the CDR3 DNA reads TGTGCCAGCTCACCCACGGACAGGATCTACGAGCAGTACTTC. It yields the protein CASSPTDRIYEQYF.

This chain joins TRBV4-3 and TRBJ1-4; 9 positions match TRBD1. The CDR3 sequence is 15 residues long. Germline V gene data show CDR1 as LGHNA and CDR2 as YSLEER. The junction had 5 bases not matched to a gene; V was cut back by 3 bases and J by 6 bases. CDR3 coding DNA: TGCGCCAGCAGCCACGAAGACAGGGGGTATGAAAAACTGTTTTTT. It specifies CASSHEDRGYEKLFF.

The chain recombines TRBV28 with TRBJ1-1; D may be TRBD1 (6 bases). Trimming shortened V by 4 bases and J by 3 bases, and 15 bases separated the two germline ends. Germline-derived CDR1 and CDR2 are MDHEN and SYDVKM. CDR3 length: 15 amino acids. In DNA form, the CDR3 reads TGTGCCAGCAGTTCGCGGGGGGCTGGGTACACTGAAGCTTTCTTT. This sequence encodes CASSSRGAGYTEAFF.

This chain uses TRBV4-2 with TRBJ2-1, with 11 bases identical to TRBD2. The CDR3 covers 16 residues. Germline CDR1 LGHNA, CDR2 YNFKEQ. V trimming: 0 bases; J trimming: 7 bases; junction bases outside the gene matches: 5. The CDR3 spells CASSQDHTSGGNEQFF. In DNA form, the CDR3 reads TGTGCCAGCAGCCAAGATCACACTAGCGGGGGTAATGAGCAGTTCTTC.

This sequence joins TRBV7-3 and TRBJ2-2, with TRBD2 identical over 8 bases. The CDR3 contains 16 residues. V lost 5 bases to trimming and J lost 5 bases; unmatched junction nucleotides: 10. Germline-derived CDR1 and CDR2 are SGHTA and FQGTGA. CDR3: CASSPGGGRTTGELFF. The CDR3 region has the DNA TGTGCCAGCAGCCCCGGGGGGGGCAGGACGACCGGGGAGCTGTTTTTT.

The CDR3 sequence is CASSFFPMTSSTQYF. The CDR3 DNA reads as TGTGCCAGCAGCTTCTTCCCTATGACAAGTAGTACGCAGTATTTT. The rearrangement uses TRBV7-8 and TRBJ2-3; D is undetermined. Germline lookup yields CDR1 SGHVS and CDR2 FQNEAQ. The CDR3 has 15 amino acids. V shed 3 bases and J shed 8 bases, with 18 bases lying between them.

This chain joins TRBV6-6 and TRBJ1-1; D is undetermined. This CDR3 contains 13 residues. Germline V gives CDR1 MNHNY, CDR2 SVGAGI (reference sequence). With 6 bases removed from V and 2 bases from J, the gap between germline ends came to 10 bases. The DNA of the CDR3 is TGTGCCAGCAGACAAGTGTTAAACACTGAAGCTTTCTTT. It encodes CASRQVLNTEAFF.

This clone was seen just once. This sequence joins TRBV4-2 and TRBJ2-7, with D perhaps TRBD1 or TRBD2 (5 bases each). The germline CDR1 and CDR2 sequences are LGHNA and YNFKEQ. Trimming removed 3 bases at V and 2 bases at J, with 14 bases between. The CDR3 is made up of 15 amino acids. The CDR3 loop is CASSQPGPTTYEQYF. The CDR3, as DNA: TGTGCCAGCAGCCAGCCGGGACCAACTACCTACGAGCAGTACTTC.

J is TRBJ1-4 and V is TRBV6-1, with D perhaps TRBD1 (5 bases). This CDR3 spans 14 amino acids. V lost 6 bases and J lost 0, with 8 bases in between. The germline gives CDR1 MNHNS, CDR2 SASEGT. CDR3 sequence reads: CASRLGATNEKLFF. In nucleotides, the CDR3 is TGTGCCAGCAGATTGGGGGCAACTAATGAAAAACTGTTTTTT.

V is TRBV7-9 and J is TRBJ2-1, with 9 positions matching TRBD1. The germline V gene encodes CDR1 SEHNR and CDR2 FQNEAQ (reference sequence). The CDR3 contains 16 residues. Germline trimming cut 3 bases from V and 5 bases from J; bases unmatched to any gene: 8. Here the CDR3 DNA reads TGTGCCAGCAGCTTTCCACAGGGGGCTTCGGACAATGAGCAGTTCTTC. Residues: CASSFPQGASDNEQFF.

The V and J genes are TRBV19 and TRBJ1-4, with D perhaps TRBD1 (5 bases). Germline V CDR1 and CDR2: LNHDA, SQIVND (reference sequence). The CDR3 loop spans 17 amino acids. Trimming left V 2 bases short and J 5 bases short, with 18 bases between. Here the CDR3 DNA reads TGTGCCAGTAGTATATATATTCGGGACGGAAGAAATGAAAAACTGTTTTTT. It encodes CASSIYIRDGRNEKLFF.

The chain combines TRBV2 with TRBJ1-6; TRBD1 aligns across 7 bases. The V and J ends lost 4 bases and 10 bases, in that order; junction bases with no gene match: 7. CDR3 length: 14 amino acids. Germline V gene sequence: CDR1 SNHLY, CDR2 FYNNEI. This CDR3 reads CASSALGTDSPLHF. The CDR3 bases are TGTGCCAGCAGTGCACTGGGGACAGACTCACCCCTCCACTTT.

The chain uses TRBV5-1 and TRBJ1-6; D remains ambiguous. CDR1 is SGHRS, CDR2 YFSETQ, per germline. The CDR3 runs to 14 residues. Trimming took 0 bases from V and 8 from J, leaving 9 bases between them. CDR3 DNA sequence: TGCGCCAGCAGCTTGGCTGGGCTGGATTCACCCCTCCACTTT. Protein sequence: CASSLAGLDSPLHF.

The chain combines TRBV30 with TRBJ1-2; D not certain. This CDR3 is 12 amino acids long. Germline V gene lookup returns CDR1 GTSNPN and CDR2 SVGIG (reference sequence). V lost 3 bases to trimming and J lost 3 bases, with 8 bases between them. The CDR3 reads CAWSLKDYGYTF. DNA for the CDR3: TGTGCCTGGAGCTTGAAAGACTATGGCTACACCTTC.

V gene TRBV6-5 combines with J gene TRBJ2-2, with D possibly being TRBD2 (7 bases). Trimming stripped 0 bases from V and 3 bases from J, with 11 bases between. Germline V gene sequence: CDR1 MNHEY, CDR2 SVGAGI. The CDR3 runs 16 residues. In nucleotides, the CDR3 is TGTGCCAGCAGTTACTCGTCGCGGGGGCACACCGGGGAGCTGTTTTTT. This gives the protein CASSYSSRGHTGELFF.

V is TRBV19 and J is TRBJ1-2; a weak D match, TRBD1 (5 bases). Germline CDR1 reads LNHDA; CDR2 reads SQIVND (reference sequence). The CDR3 spans 16 residues. With 5 bases removed from V and 6 bases from J, the gap between germline ends came to 22 bases. The CDR3 coding sequence is TGTGCCAGTAGTGCTGGGACCCGGGGAACTATGAATGGCTACACCTTC. It yields the protein CASSAGTRGTMNGYTF.

The chain uses TRBV15 and TRBJ1-2; 8 positions match TRBD1. The trim removed 0 bases at V and 4 bases at J, leaving 7 bases unmatched. The CDR3 has 16 amino acids. Germline assignment: CDR1 LNHNV and CDR2 YYDKDF (reference sequence). The CDR3 spells CATSRDIAGGIYGYTF. CDR3 nucleotide sequence: TGTGCCACCAGCAGAGATATTGCAGGGGGCATCTATGGCTACACCTTC.

This rearrangement joins TRBV2 to TRBJ2-5, with D perhaps being TRBD1 or TRBD2 (5 bases each). The V gene's germline CDR1 is SNHLY and CDR2 FYNNEI. The V end was cut by 7 bases, the J end by 5 bases, with 17 bases between. This CDR3 contains 14 residues. This CDR3 reads CASKSGRGEETQYF. CDR3 DNA: TGTGCCAGCAAGAGCGGTCGAGGGGAGGAGACCCAGTACTTC.

The chain joins TRBV27 to TRBJ1-4; tentatively, D is TRBD1 (5 bases). CDR3 length equals 15 residues. Trimming removed 4 bases from V and 7 bases from J, with 16 bases in between. Germline lookup yields CDR1 MNHEY and CDR2 SMNVEV (reference sequence). CDR3 coding DNA: TGTGCCAGCAGTTCGGTCGGATCGAGGGGTGAAAAACTGTTTTTT. This encodes CASSSVGSRGEKLFF.

V gene TRBV19 combines with J gene TRBJ1-1; D might be TRBD1 (6 bases). The V gene's germline CDR1 is LNHDA and CDR2 SQIVND (reference sequence). This CDR3 is built from 15 residues. V dropped 5 bases and J dropped 0 bases, with 13 bases sitting between them. The DNA of the CDR3 is TGTGCCAGTAGTCCGGAGACAGGATTGAACACTGAAGCTTTCTTT. It encodes CASSPETGLNTEAFF.

The chain has TRBV7-6 and TRBJ1-3, with unresolved D. The germline CDR1 and CDR2 sequences are SGHVS and FNYEAQ. The CDR3 is 15 residues long. Trimming removed 1 base from V and 2 bases from J, with 9 bases in between. CDR3 nucleotide sequence: TGTGCCAGCAGCTTAGATTCAGGAGCTGGAAACACCATATATTTT. Protein: CASSLDSGAGNTIYF.

CDR3 sequence: CASSSDRGYTEAFF. Here the CDR3 DNA reads TGTGCCAGCAGCTCAGACAGGGGTTACACTGAAGCTTTCTTT. The gene calls are TRBV28 and TRBJ1-1; 8 nucleotides align to TRBD1. Germline V gives CDR1 MDHEN, CDR2 SYDVKM. The ends lost 6 bases at V and 3 bases at J; junction bases unmatched: 6. The CDR3 spans 14 residues. Full variable domain (rest looked up from reference TRBV28 and TRBJ1-1): DVKVTQSSRYLVKRTGEKVFLECVQDMDHENMFWYRQDPGLGLRLIYFSYDVKMKEKGDIPEGYSVSREKKERFSLILESASTNQTSMYLCASSSDRGYTEAFFGQGTRLTVV.